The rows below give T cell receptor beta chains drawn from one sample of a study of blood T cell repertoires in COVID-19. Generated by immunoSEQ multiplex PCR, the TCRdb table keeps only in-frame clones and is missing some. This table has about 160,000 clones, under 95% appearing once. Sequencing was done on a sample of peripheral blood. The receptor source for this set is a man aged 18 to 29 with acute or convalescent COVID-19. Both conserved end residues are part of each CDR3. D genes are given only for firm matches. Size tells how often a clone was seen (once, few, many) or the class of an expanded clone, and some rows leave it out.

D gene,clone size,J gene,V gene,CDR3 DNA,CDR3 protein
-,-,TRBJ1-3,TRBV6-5,TGTGCCAGCCCCACTACCGATCGGGTCGGAAACACCATATATTTT,CASPTTDRVGNTIYF
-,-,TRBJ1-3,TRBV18,TGTGCCAGCTCCCCAGACACCAACTCTGGAAACACCATATATTTT,CASSPDTNSGNTIYF
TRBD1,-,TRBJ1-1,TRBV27,TGTGCCAGCAGTCGATTCTACCCCCCGGGACAGTCGAACACTGAAGCTTTCTTT,CASSRFYPPGQSNTEAFF
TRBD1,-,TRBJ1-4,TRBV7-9,TGTGCCAGCAGCGCAGGGACAGGGAAGGGACTGTTTTTT,CASSAGTGKGLFF
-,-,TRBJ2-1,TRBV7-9,TGTGCCAGCAGCCCCCCCCCTGGGACTCACTCCTACAATGAGCAGTTCTTC,CASSPPPGTHSYNEQFF
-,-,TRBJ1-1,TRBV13,TGTGCCAGCAGCTTTACTACATCGAACACTGAAGCTTTCTTT,CASSFTTSNTEAFF
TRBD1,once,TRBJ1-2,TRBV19,TGTGCCAGTAGTCCTGGACAGGGGTGGAACTATGGCTACACCTTC,CASSPGQGWNYGYTF
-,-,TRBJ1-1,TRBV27,TGTGCCAGCAGTTTAAATCCGGGGAGGTACACTGAAGCTTTCTTT,CASSLNPGRYTEAFF
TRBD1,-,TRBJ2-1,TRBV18,TGTGCCAGCTCACCCTTGACAGGGGGCTGGAGTGAGCAGTTCTTC,CASSPLTGGWSEQFF
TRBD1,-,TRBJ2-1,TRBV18,TGTGCCAGCTCGTCGACAGGGGGCAGCTACAATGAGCAGTTCTTC,CASSSTGGSYNEQFF
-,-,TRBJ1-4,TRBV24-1,TGTGCCACCAGTGATTCGTCCGGGTCCCAGGAAAAACTGTTTTTT,CATSDSSGSQEKLFF
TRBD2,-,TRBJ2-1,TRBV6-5,TGTGCCAGCAGCCGACTAGCGGGGGGATACAATGAGCAGTTCTTC,CASSRLAGGYNEQFF
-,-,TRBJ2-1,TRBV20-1,TGCAGTGCTCCCCGGGACTATGAGCAGTTCTTC,CSAPRDYEQFF
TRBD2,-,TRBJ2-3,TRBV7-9,TGTGCCAGCAGCTCGCCGGGACTAGCAACAGATACGCAGTATTTT,CASSSPGLATDTQYF
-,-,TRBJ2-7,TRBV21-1,TGTGCCAGCAGCAAGTCCGGACAGTCGTTAGCCTACGAGCAGTACTTC,CASSKSGQSLAYEQYF
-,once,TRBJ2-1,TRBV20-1,TGCAGTGCTAGTGGGCTCAAGGAGCAGTTCTTC,CSASGLKEQFF
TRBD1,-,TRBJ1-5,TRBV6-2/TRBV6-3,TGTGCCAGCAGTAAAGCGACAGGGGGCCATAGCAATCAGCCCCAGCATTTT,CASSKATGGHSNQPQHF
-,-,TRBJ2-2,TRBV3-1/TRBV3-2,TGTGCCAGCACCCTAAACGGGGGCACCGGGGAGCTGTTTTTT,CASTLNGGTGELFF
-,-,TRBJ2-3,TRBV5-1,TGCGCCAGCAGCTCCCGGGACACCAGCACAGATACGCAGTATTTT,CASSSRDTSTDTQYF
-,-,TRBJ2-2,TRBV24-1,TGTGCCACCAGTGATTCGGGCGCCACCGGGGTGCTGTTTTTT,CATSDSGATGVLFF
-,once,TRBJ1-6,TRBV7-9,TGTGCCAGCAGCGAATACGGGACACAAAATAATTCACCCCTCCACTTT,CASSEYGTQNNSPLHF
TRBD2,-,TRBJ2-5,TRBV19,TGTGCCAGTAGTATAAATAGCGGGATGCGCCAAGAGACCCAGTACTTC,CASSINSGMRQETQYF
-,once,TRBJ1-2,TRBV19,TGTGCCAGTAGTATGACAGCTAACTATGGCTACACCTTC,CASSMTANYGYTF
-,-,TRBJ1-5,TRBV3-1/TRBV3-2,TGTGCCAGCAGCCCGAGTAGCAATCAGCCCCAGCATTTT,CASSPSSNQPQHF